This T cell receptor (beta chain) was sequenced during a study of shared clonotypes between healthy human individuals. CD45RO-negative, CCR7-positively selected cells formed the naive CD8 fraction, excluding terminally differentiated effector memory CD45RA+ cells. The repertoire was sequenced with immunoSEQ multiplex PCR; TCRdb's copy has only in-frame clones and lacks some. The table lists about 800,000 clones, about 96% of them singletons, with around 0.21% in the top ten. The germline V gene has CDR1 SGDLS and CDR2 YYNGEE. The CDR3 has 12 residues. Trimming took 4 bases from V and 9 from J, leaving 12 bases between them.

Sequencing used naive CD8+ T cells sorted from blood. The chain employs TRBV9 and TRBJ2-3; maybe TRBD1 (6 bases). This receptor was obtained from a man aged 25-45 years in good health. CDR3 DNA: TGTGCCAGCAGCCCCCCGAGGGGGACGCAGTATTTT. Its protein is CASSPPRGTQYF. Using reference TRBV9 and TRBJ2-3 for the parts outside the CDR3, the full variable domain is DSGVTQTPKHLITATGQRVTLRCSPRSGDLSVYWYQQSLDQGLQFLIQYYNGEERAKGNILERFSAQQFPDLHSELNLSSLELGDSALYFCASSPPRGTQYFGPGTRLTVL.